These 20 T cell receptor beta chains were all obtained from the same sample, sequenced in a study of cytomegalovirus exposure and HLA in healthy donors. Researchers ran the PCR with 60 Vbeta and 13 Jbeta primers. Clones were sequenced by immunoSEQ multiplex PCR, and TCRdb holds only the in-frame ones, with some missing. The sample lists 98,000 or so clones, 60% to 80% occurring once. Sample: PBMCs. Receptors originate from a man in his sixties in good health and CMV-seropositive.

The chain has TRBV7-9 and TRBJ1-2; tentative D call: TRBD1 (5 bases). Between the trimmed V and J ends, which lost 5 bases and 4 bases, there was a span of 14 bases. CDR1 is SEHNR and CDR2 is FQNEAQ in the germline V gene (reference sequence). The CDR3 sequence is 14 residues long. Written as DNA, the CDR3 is TGTGCCAGCAGCCTTTCGACAGCCCCCTATGGCTACACCTTC. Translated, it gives CASSLSTAPYGYTF.

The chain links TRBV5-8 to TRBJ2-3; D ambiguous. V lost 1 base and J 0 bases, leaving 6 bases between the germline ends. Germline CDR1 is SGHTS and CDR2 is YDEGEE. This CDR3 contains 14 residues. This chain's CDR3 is CASSLRGSTDTQYF. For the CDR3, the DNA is TGTGCCAGCAGCTTGAGAGGAAGCACAGATACGCAGTATTTT. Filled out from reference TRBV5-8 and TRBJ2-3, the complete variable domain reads EAGVTQSPTHLIKTRGQQATLRCSPISGHTSVYWYQQALGLGLQFLLWYDEGEERNRGNFPPRFSGRQFPNYSSELNVNALELEDSALYLCASSLRGSTDTQYFGPGTRLTVL.

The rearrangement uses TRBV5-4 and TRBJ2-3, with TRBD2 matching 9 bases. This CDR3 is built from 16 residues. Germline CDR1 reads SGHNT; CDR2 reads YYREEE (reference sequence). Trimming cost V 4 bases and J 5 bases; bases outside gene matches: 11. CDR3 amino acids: CASSLEGLARRDTQYF. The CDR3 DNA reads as TGTGCCAGCAGCCTGGAGGGACTAGCAAGGAGAGATACGCAGTATTTT. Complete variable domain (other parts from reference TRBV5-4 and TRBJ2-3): ETGVTQSPTHLIKTRGQQVTLRCSSQSGHNTVSWYQQALGQGPQFIFQYYREEENGRGNFPPRFSGLQFPNYSSELNVNALELDDSALYLCASSLEGLARRDTQYFGPGTRLTVL.

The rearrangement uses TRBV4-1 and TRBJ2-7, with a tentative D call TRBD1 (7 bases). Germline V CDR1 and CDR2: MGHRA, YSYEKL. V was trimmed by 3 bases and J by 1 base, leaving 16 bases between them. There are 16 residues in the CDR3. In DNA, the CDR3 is TGCGCCAGCAGCCACCCAGGGGGGACAGATTCCTACGAGCAGTACTTC. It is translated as CASSHPGGTDSYEQYF.

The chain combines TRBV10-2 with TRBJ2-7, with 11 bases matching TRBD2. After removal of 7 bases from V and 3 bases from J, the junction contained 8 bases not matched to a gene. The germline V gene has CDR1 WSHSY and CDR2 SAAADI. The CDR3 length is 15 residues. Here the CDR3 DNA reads TGCGCCAGCAACCCCGGGACTAGCGGAGGCTACGAGCAGTACTTC. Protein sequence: CASNPGTSGGYEQYF.

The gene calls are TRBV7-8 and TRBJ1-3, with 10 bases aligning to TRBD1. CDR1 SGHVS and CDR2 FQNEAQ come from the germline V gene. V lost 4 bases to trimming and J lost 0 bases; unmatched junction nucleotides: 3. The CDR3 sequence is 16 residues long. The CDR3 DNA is TGTGCCAGCAGCTGGGGACAGGGGAGCTCTGGAAACACCATATATTTT. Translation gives CASSWGQGSSGNTIYF.

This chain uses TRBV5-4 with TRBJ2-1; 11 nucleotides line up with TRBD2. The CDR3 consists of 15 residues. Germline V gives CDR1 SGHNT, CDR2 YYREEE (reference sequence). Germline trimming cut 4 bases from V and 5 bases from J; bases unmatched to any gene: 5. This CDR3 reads CASSPLAGAHNEQFF. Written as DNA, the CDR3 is TGTGCCAGCAGCCCACTAGCGGGGGCACACAATGAGCAGTTCTTC.

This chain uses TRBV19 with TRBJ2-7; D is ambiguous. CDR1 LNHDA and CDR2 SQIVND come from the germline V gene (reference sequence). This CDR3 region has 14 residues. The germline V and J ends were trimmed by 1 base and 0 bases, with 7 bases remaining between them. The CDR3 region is CASSIGQASYEQYF. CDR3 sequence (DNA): TGTGCCAGTAGTATAGGCCAAGCCTCCTACGAGCAGTACTTC.

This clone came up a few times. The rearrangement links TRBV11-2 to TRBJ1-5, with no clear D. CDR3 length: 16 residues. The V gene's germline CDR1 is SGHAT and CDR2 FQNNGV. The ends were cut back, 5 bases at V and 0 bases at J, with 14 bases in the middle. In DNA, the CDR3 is TGTGCCAGCAGCGAAAACTCTCTTTATAGCAATCAGCCCCAGCATTTT. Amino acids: CASSENSLYSNQPQHF.

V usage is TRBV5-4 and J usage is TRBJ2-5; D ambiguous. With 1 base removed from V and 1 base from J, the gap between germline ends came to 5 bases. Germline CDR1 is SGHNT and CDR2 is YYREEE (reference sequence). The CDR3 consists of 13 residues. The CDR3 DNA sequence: TGTGCCAGCAGCTTGCCGGGCCAAGAGACCCAGTACTTC. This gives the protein CASSLPGQETQYF.

CDR3 nucleotide sequence: TGTGCCAGCAGTATCCTAGGACAGGGGCCCAGGACCCAGTACTTC. Encoded protein: CASSILGQGPRTQYF. The chain couples TRBV2 to TRBJ2-5; 9 nucleotides match TRBD1. The CDR3 runs 15 residues. V gave up 5 bases and J gave up 7 bases; unmatched junction bases: 11. The germline V gene encodes CDR1 SNHLY and CDR2 FYNNEI.

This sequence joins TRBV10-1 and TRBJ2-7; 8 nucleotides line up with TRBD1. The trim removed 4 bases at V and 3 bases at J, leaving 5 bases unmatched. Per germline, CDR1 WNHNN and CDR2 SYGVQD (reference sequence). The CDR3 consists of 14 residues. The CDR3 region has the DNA TGCGCCAGCAGTGGGCGAGGACAGGGCTACGAGCAGTACTTC. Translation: CASSGRGQGYEQYF.

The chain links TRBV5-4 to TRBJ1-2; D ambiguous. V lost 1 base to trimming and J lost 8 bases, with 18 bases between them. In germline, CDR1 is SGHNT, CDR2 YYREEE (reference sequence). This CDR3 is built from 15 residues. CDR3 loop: CASSLLLGTSGGYTF. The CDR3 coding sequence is TGTGCCAGCAGCTTGCTGCTAGGCACTTCGGGGGGCTACACCTTC.

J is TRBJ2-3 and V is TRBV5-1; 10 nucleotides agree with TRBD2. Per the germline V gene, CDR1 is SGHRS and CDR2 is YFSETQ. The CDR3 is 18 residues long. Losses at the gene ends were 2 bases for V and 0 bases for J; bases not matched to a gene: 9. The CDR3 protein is CASSLGASGGLSTDTQYF. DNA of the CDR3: TGCGCCAGCAGCTTAGGGGCTAGCGGGGGCCTTAGCACAGATACGCAGTATTTT.

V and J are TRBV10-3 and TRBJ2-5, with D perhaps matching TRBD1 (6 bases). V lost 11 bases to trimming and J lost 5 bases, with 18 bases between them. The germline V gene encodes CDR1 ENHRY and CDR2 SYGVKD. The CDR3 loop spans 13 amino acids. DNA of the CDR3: TGTGCCGCCAGGCCCGGGCAGGGGGAGACCCAGTACTTC. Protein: CAARPGQGETQYF.

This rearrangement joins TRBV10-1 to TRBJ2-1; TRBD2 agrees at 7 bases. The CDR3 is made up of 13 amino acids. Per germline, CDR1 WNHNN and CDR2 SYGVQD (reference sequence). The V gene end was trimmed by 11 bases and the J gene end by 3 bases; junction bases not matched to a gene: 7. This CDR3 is CAPAGINYNEQFF. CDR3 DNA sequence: TGCGCCCCAGCGGGGATAAACTACAATGAGCAGTTCTTC.

The CDR3 bases are TGTGCCAGCAGTTCTATTCGGACAGTTAACTCACCCCTCCACTTT. Its translation is CASSSIRTVNSPLHF. The V gene is TRBV6-5, the J gene TRBJ1-6; a weak D match, TRBD1 (6 bases). The V end was cut by 4 bases, the J end by 10 bases, with 17 bases between. The V gene's germline CDR1 is MNHEY and CDR2 SVGAGI. This CDR3 has 15 amino acids.

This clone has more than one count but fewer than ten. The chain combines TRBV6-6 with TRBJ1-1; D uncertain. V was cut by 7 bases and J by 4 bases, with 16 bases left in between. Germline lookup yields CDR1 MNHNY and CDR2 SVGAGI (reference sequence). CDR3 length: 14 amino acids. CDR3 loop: CASTARVMSTEAFF. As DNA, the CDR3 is TGTGCCAGCACCGCGAGAGTGATGAGCACTGAAGCTTTCTTT.

The CDR3 region has the DNA TGTGCCAGCAGCTCGGCGCGGGGGGGGAGCACAGATACGCAGTATTTT. Translation: CASSSARGGSTDTQYF. The chain links TRBV7-9 to TRBJ2-3, with 9 bases lining up with TRBD2. The V segment lost 4 bases and the J segment 0 bases; nucleotides outside the gene matches: 5. Germline lookup yields CDR1 SEHNR and CDR2 FQNEAQ (reference sequence). This CDR3 has 16 amino acids. Based on the CDR3 plus reference TRBV7-9 and TRBJ2-3, the full variable domain is DTGVSQNPRHKITKRGQNVTFRCDPISEHNRLYWYRQTLGQGPEFLTYFQNEAQLEKSRLLSDRFSAERPKGSFSTLEIQRTEQGDSAMYLCASSSARGGSTDTQYFGPGTRLTVL.

The CDR3 loop is CASSLKGISYEQYF. Here the CDR3 DNA reads TGTGCCAGCAGTTTAAAGGGGATCTCCTACGAGCAGTACTTC. The chain uses TRBV27 and TRBJ2-7, with TRBD1 as a possible D gene (5 bases). The CDR3 contains 14 residues. The V gene lost 2 bases and the J gene lost 0 bases, with 8 bases spanning the gap. The V gene's germline CDR1 is MNHEY and CDR2 SMNVEV (reference sequence).